These 25 T cell receptor beta chains were all obtained from the same sample, sequenced in a study of blood T cell repertoires in COVID-19. The repertoire was sequenced with immunoSEQ multiplex PCR; TCRdb's copy has only in-frame clones and lacks some. The data show roughly 150,000 clones, around 87% seen once. Source material: peripheral blood. Source of these receptors: a woman aged 80 or over with COVID-19, enrolled during active disease.

The rearrangement joins TRBV7-9 to TRBJ2-1, with a possible D match to TRBD1 (5 bases). Trimming removed 5 bases at V and 5 bases at J, with 16 bases between. The CDR3 loop spans 15 amino acids. Germline assignment: CDR1 SEHNR and CDR2 FQNEAQ (reference sequence). The CDR3 bases are TGTGCCAGCAGCGCAGGGAAGGGGTCTGACAATGAGCAGTTCTTC. Its translation is CASSAGKGSDNEQFF.

CDR3 nucleotide sequence: TGTGCCAGCAGGGTGACAGGCTATGGCTACACCTTC. The encoded protein is CASRVTGYGYTF. The rearrangement links TRBV28 to TRBJ1-2; D might be TRBD1 (6 bases). Germline V gene data show CDR1 as MDHEN and CDR2 as SYDVKM. Trimming left V 6 bases short and J 4 bases short, with 9 bases between. This CDR3 spans 12 amino acids.

This chain connects TRBV5-5 to TRBJ1-2, with a tentative D call TRBD1 (6 bases). Germline CDR1 SGHKS, CDR2 YYEKEE (reference sequence). Deletions cut 6 bases from V and 1 base from J, with 10 bases between. This CDR3 region has 13 residues. CDR3: CASTTGSNYGYTF. For the CDR3, the DNA is TGTGCCAGCACCACAGGGAGTAACTATGGCTACACCTTC. Variable domain in full (rest from reference TRBV5-5 and TRBJ1-2): DAGVTQSPTHLIKTRGQQVTLRCSPISGHKSVSWYQQVLGQGPQFIFQYYEKEERGRGNFPDRFSARQFPNYSSELNVNALLLGDSALYLCASTTGSNYGYTFGSGTRLTVV.

This clone has just one count. The rearrangement links TRBV9 to TRBJ2-7, with 9 bases aligning to TRBD2. The CDR3 length is 15 residues. V trimming: 0 bases; J trimming: 5 bases; junction bases outside the gene matches: 6. Germline CDR1 reads SGDLS; CDR2 reads YYNGEE. The CDR3 reads CASSVVAGGPNEQYF. The CDR3 region has the DNA TGTGCCAGCAGCGTAGTGGCGGGAGGGCCCAACGAGCAGTACTTC.

This chain uses TRBV5-1 with TRBJ2-1, with D tentatively TRBD2 (6 bases). The CDR3 is 17 residues long. Germline V gene lookup returns CDR1 SGHRS and CDR2 YFSETQ. Trimming shortened V by 0 bases and J by 0 bases, and 13 bases separated the two germline ends. In DNA form, the CDR3 reads TGCGCCAGCAGCTTGGGTTGGGTCGGGAGCTCCTACAATGAGCAGTTCTTC. This gives the protein CASSLGWVGSSYNEQFF.

V and J are TRBV28 and TRBJ2-7, with 9 positions matching TRBD2. CDR3 length equals 14 residues. With 7 bases clipped from V and 5 bases from J, the junction kept 9 bases outside the gene matches. Germline CDR1 and CDR2: MDHEN and SYDVKM. The chain's CDR3 is CASTRGLAGNEQYF. The DNA for the CDR3 is TGTGCCAGCACCCGAGGCCTAGCGGGAAACGAGCAGTACTTC.

V gene TRBV18 combines with J gene TRBJ1-4; 7 nucleotides align to TRBD1. Germline values: CDR1 KGHSH, CDR2 LQKENI. Unmatched junction bases numbered 9, after V lost 4 bases and J lost 4 bases. This CDR3 has 16 residues. CDR3 residues: CASSRDRAGSNEKLFF. CDR3 bases: TGTGCCAGCTCACGAGACAGGGCAGGAAGTAATGAAAAACTGTTTTTT.

V is TRBV5-1 and J is TRBJ2-7, with 10 bases lining up with TRBD2. The junction had 19 bases not matched to a gene; V was cut back by 1 base and J by 0 bases. The germline V gene encodes CDR1 SGHRS and CDR2 YFSETQ. CDR3 size: 21 residues. For the CDR3, the DNA is TGCGCCAGCAGCTTGTTCTATCCCCGGCTAGCGGGAGTTTTGAGCTCCTACGAGCAGTACTTC. Translation gives CASSLFYPRLAGVLSSYEQYF. The full variable domain, rest sourced from reference TRBV5-1 and TRBJ2-7, is KAGVTQTPRYLIKTRGQQVTLSCSPISGHRSVSWYQQTPGQGLQFLFEYFSETQRNKGNFPGRFSGRQFSNSRSEMNVSTLELGDSALYLCASSLFYPRLAGVLSSYEQYFGPGTRLTVT.

The chain has TRBV28 and TRBJ1-4; tentative D call: TRBD1 (5 bases). The germline V gene encodes CDR1 MDHEN and CDR2 SYDVKM. V gave up 8 bases and J gave up 4 bases, with 14 bases separating them. The CDR3 extends over 14 amino acids. CDR3 bases: TGTGCCAGCGGGGGAGGCAGACATAATGAAAAACTGTTTTTT. This codes for CASGGGRHNEKLFF.

This chain links TRBV28 with TRBJ1-4; the D gene is possibly TRBD1 (5 bases). The CDR3 spans 16 residues. V dropped 6 bases and J dropped 4 bases, with 18 bases sitting between them. Germline CDR1 MDHEN, CDR2 SYDVKM. For the CDR3, the DNA is TGTGCCAGCAGAGGTCAGGGTGGGTTTAATAATGAAAAACTGTTTTTT. Amino acids: CASRGQGGFNNEKLFF. Full variable domain (rest looked up from reference TRBV28 and TRBJ1-4): DVKVTQSSRYLVKRTGEKVFLECVQDMDHENMFWYRQDPGLGLRLIYFSYDVKMKEKGDIPEGYSVSREKKERFSLILESASTNQTSMYLCASRGQGGFNNEKLFFGSGTQLSVL.

CDR3 DNA sequence: TGTGCCAGCCGGGTCAGAGGCTCCTACGAGCAGTACTTC. Its translation: CASRVRGSYEQYF. The chain is built from TRBV2 and TRBJ2-7; D remains ambiguous. The CDR3 has 13 residues. Germline loops: CDR1 SNHLY, CDR2 FYNNEI. Trimming pared 8 bases from V and 0 bases from J, leaving 11 bases between.

The chain is built from TRBV24-1 and TRBJ2-3, with TRBD2 matching over 9 bases. The J segment lost 1 base and the V segment lost 3 bases, leaving 19 bases of the junction unmatched. Germline assignment: CDR1 KGHDR and CDR2 SFDVKD. The CDR3 is made up of 21 amino acids. CDR3 nucleotide sequence: TGTGCCACCAGTGATCCCCTCCCAACGACTAGCGGCCACGGCGGCACAGATACGCAGTATTTT. Protein: CATSDPLPTTSGHGGTDTQYF.

The table lists this clone with a few counts. The chain is built from TRBV7-2 and TRBJ2-4; 7 positions match TRBD1. Losses at the gene ends were 5 bases for V and 7 bases for J; bases not matched to a gene: 11. The CDR3 contains 15 residues. In germline, CDR1 is SGHTA, CDR2 FQGNSA. CDR3 in DNA: TGTGCCAGCAGCCCCCGTGGACAGGAGAAGAACATTCAGTACTTC. It codes for CASSPRGQEKNIQYF.

J is TRBJ2-3 and V is TRBV19; TRBD1 is a possible D gene (6 bases). CDR3 length equals 17 residues. The V gene's germline CDR1 is LNHDA and CDR2 SQIVND (reference sequence). V was shortened by 3 bases and J by 0 bases, with 16 bases between the two germline ends. The CDR3 nucleotides are TGTGCCAGTAGTATCTCAAGGACAGCCCTTAGCACAGATACGCAGTATTTT. This codes for CASSISRTALSTDTQYF.

The chain recombines TRBV6-1 with TRBJ2-5; 9 bases are shared with TRBD1. CDR3 length equals 15 residues. Germline values: CDR1 MNHNS, CDR2 SASEGT. With V trimmed by 1 base and J by 7 bases, 7 bases remained unmatched. CDR3 nucleotides: TGTGCCAGCAGTGAAGAGGGACAGGGCACGGGGACCCAGTACTTC. Translating it yields CASSEEGQGTGTQYF.

This clone was seen a single time. J is TRBJ1-1 and V is TRBV5-1; no reliable D call. The V and J ends lost 2 bases and 0 bases respectively, with 11 bases between them. Germline-derived CDR1 and CDR2 are SGHRS and YFSETQ. This CDR3 has 15 residues. DNA for the CDR3: TGCGCCAGCAGCTTCGACCCGGGAGTGAACACTGAAGCTTTCTTT. Residues: CASSFDPGVNTEAFF.

The rearrangement joins TRBV7-2 to TRBJ2-7, with D perhaps matching TRBD2 (5 bases). Per the germline V gene, CDR1 is SGHTA and CDR2 is FQGNSA. The CDR3 covers 16 residues. V lost 5 bases, J lost 0 bases, and 17 bases lay in between. CDR3 residues: CASSGDIFGSSYEQYF. DNA for the CDR3: TGTGCCAGCAGCGGCGACATCTTTGGGAGCTCCTACGAGCAGTACTTC.

The chain combines TRBV6-4 with TRBJ2-2; 8 nucleotides align to TRBD2. Losses at the gene ends were 6 bases for V and 5 bases for J; bases not matched to a gene: 14. Germline V CDR1 and CDR2: MRHNA, SNTAGT. This CDR3 has 17 amino acids. The CDR3 DNA reads TGTGCCAGCAGCCCCGCCAGCGGGGGCTTTGGGACCGGGGAGCTGTTTTTT. Translation: CASSPASGGFGTGELFF.

The CDR3 is CASSSLSSGTEAFF. CDR3 sequence (DNA): TGTGCCAGCAGCTCCCTCTCCTCAGGGACTGAAGCTTTCTTT. J is TRBJ1-1 and V is TRBV7-2, with D perhaps TRBD1 (5 bases). The CDR3 has 14 amino acids. The V end lost 4 bases, the J end lost 5 bases, and 14 bases lay between the germline ends. Germline values: CDR1 SGHTA, CDR2 FQGNSA.

J is TRBJ2-5 and V is TRBV6-5; TRBD1 is a possible D gene (5 bases). The germline CDR1 and CDR2 sequences are MNHEY and SVGAGI. The CDR3 is 14 residues long. The germline V and J ends were trimmed by 6 bases and 7 bases, with 18 bases remaining between them. This CDR3 reads CASRTDPQRGTQYF. DNA of the CDR3: TGTGCCAGCAGAACGGACCCGCAAAGGGGGACCCAGTACTTC.

V is TRBV18 and J is TRBJ1-1; a weak D match, TRBD1 (5 bases). Germline CDR1 reads KGHSH; CDR2 reads LQKENI. Trimming removed 5 bases from V and 1 base from J, with 8 bases in between. The CDR3 runs 13 residues. This CDR3 reads CASSSDRNTEAFF. Here the CDR3 DNA reads TGTGCCAGCTCATCAGACAGGAACACTGAAGCTTTCTTT.

The J gene is TRBJ2-3, the V gene TRBV5-1; no reliable D call. The V gene's germline CDR1 is SGHRS and CDR2 YFSETQ. V was shortened by 8 bases and J by 7 bases, with 17 bases between the two germline ends. The CDR3 totals 13 residues. The CDR3 loop reads CASNTDSQNTQYF. The CDR3, as DNA: TGCGCCAGTAATACCGACTCCCAAAATACGCAGTATTTT. Full variable domain (rest looked up from reference TRBV5-1 and TRBJ2-3): KAGVTQTPRYLIKTRGQQVTLSCSPISGHRSVSWYQQTPGQGLQFLFEYFSETQRNKGNFPGRFSGRQFSNSRSEMNVSTLELGDSALYLCASNTDSQNTQYFGPGTRLTVL.

This chain uses TRBV6-6 with TRBJ2-5; 8 nucleotides match TRBD2. Germline CDR1 and CDR2: MNHNY and SVGAGI (reference sequence). The CDR3 length is 14 residues. Unmatched junction bases numbered 4, after V lost 6 bases and J lost 1 base. CDR3 nucleotide sequence: TGTGCCAGCAGCACGGGAGGGCCCCAAGAGACCCAGTACTTC. Residues: CASSTGGPQETQYF.

V is TRBV6-5 and J is TRBJ2-3; 7 bases agree with TRBD1. The CDR3 consists of 13 residues. Germline assignment: CDR1 MNHEY and CDR2 SVGAGI. Losses at the gene ends were 7 bases for V and 6 bases for J; bases not matched to a gene: 7. DNA for the CDR3: TGTGCCAGCACCTCACAGGGGCCGGATACGCAGTATTTT. Translating gives CASTSQGPDTQYF.

This clone appeared many times. The rearrangement links TRBV14 to TRBJ2-3, with a possible D match to TRBD1 (6 bases). The germline CDR1 and CDR2 sequences are SGHDN and FVKESK. The V and J ends lost 4 bases and 2 bases respectively, with 10 bases between them. The CDR3 spans 14 residues. The DNA for the CDR3 is TGTGCCAGCAGCCGTACAGGGACCACAGATACGCAGTATTTT. Translating gives CASSRTGTTDTQYF.